This TCR beta chain stems from a study of blood T cells in healthy people across ages. Next came a second PCR, run for about 6 to 11 cycles, which used a sample-barcoded 5' primer along with a J-beta primer mix. TCRdb recomputed calls from the 5' RACE reads with MiXCR, one row per CDR3 protein. The sample carries around 1,500,000 distinct CDR3 sequences, 28% recorded once. The source of this sequence is a woman aged 30 to 39 in good health. The specimen was blood.

CDR3 DNA sequence: TGTGCCAGCAGTAGAGGGACGGCTAGGGATACGCAGTATTTT. It encodes CASSRGTARDTQYF. The chain combines TRBV6-5 with TRBJ2-3; D is perhaps TRBD1 or TRBD2 (5 bases each). This CDR3 is built from 14 residues. The germline V and J ends were trimmed by 5 bases and 6 bases, with 15 bases remaining between them. Per the germline V gene, CDR1 is MNHEY and CDR2 is SVGAGI.